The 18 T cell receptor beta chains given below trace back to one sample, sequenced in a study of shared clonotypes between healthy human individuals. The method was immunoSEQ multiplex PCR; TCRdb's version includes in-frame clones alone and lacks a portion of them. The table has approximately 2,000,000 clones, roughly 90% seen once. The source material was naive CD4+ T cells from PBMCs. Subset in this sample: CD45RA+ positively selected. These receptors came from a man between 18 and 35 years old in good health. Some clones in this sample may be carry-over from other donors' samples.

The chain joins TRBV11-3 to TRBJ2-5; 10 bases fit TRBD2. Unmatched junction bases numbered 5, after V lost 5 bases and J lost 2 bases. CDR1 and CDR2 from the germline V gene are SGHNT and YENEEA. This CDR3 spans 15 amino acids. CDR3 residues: CASSPGLARQETQYF. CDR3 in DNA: TGTGCCAGCAGCCCGGGACTAGCGAGACAAGAGACCCAGTACTTC.

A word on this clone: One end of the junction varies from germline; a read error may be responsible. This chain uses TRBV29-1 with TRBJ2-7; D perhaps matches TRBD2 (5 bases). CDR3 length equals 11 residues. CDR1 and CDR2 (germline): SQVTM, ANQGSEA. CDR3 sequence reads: CSVYDYPFWHF. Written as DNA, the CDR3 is TGCAGCGTATACGACTATCCGTTCTGGCACTTC.

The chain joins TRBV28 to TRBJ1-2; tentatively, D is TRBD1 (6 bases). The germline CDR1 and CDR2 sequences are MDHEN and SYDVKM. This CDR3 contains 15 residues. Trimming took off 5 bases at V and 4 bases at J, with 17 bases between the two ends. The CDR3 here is CASSLDDRTPYGYTF. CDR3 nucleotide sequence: TGTGCCAGCAGTCTCGACGACAGGACACCCTATGGCTACACCTTC.

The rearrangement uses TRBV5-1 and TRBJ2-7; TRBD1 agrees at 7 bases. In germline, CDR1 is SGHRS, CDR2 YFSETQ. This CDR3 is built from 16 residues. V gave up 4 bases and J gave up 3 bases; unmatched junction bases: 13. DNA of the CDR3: TGCGCCAGCAGCGAACTCCCCGGGACAGAGTACTACGAGCAGTACTTC. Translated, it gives CASSELPGTEYYEQYF.

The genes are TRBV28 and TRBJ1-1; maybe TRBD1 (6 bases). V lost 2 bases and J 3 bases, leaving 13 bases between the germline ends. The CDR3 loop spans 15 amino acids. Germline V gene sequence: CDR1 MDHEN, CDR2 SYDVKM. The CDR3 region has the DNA TGTGCCAGCAGTTTAAGGGGGTCTGGGCACACTGAAGCTTTCTTT. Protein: CASSLRGSGHTEAFF.

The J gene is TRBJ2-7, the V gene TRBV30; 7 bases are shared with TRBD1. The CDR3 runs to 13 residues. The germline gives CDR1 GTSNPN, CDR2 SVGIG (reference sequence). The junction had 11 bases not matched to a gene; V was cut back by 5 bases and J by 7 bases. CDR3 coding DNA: TGTGCCTGGTCCCGAAGAGGGGGCAGGGAGCAGTACTTC. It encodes CAWSRRGGREQYF.

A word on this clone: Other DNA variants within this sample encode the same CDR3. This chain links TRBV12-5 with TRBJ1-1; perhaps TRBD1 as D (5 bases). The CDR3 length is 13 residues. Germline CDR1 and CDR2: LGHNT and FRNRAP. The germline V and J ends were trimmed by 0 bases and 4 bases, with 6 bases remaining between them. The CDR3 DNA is TGTGCTAGTGGTTTGGTGGGGGGCACTGAAGCTTTCTTT. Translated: CASGLVGGTEAFF.

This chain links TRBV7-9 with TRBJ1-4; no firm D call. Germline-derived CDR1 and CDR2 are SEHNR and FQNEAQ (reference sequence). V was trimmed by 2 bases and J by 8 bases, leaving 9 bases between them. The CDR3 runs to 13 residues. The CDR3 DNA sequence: TGTGCCAGCAGCTTATCGACGGGAGAAAAACTGTTTTTT. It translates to CASSLSTGEKLFF.

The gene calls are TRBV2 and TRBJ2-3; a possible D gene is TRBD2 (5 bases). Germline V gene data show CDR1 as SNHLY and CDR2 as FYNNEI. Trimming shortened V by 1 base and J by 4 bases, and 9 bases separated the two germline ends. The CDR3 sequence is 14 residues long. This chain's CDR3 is CASSEGGIPDTQYF. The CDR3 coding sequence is TGTGCCAGCAGTGAAGGAGGGATCCCAGATACGCAGTATTTT.

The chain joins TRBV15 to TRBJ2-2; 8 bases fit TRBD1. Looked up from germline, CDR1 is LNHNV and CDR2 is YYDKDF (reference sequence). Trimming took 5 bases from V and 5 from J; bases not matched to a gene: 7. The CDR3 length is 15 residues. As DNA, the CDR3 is TGTGCCACCAGCGCCGACAGGGGAGTTACCGGGGAGCTGTTTTTT. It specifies CATSADRGVTGELFF.

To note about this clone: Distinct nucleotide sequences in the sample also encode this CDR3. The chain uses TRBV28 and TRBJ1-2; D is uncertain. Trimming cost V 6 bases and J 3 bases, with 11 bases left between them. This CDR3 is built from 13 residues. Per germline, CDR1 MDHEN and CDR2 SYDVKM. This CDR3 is CASSFGPDYGYTF. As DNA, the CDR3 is TGTGCCAGCAGCTTTGGGCCGGACTATGGCTACACCTTC.

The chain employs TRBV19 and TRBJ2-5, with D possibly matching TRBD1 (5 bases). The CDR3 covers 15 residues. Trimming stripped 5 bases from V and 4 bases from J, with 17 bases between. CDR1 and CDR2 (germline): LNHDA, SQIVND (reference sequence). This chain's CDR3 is CASSPTTELGETQYF. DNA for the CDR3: TGTGCCAGTAGTCCAACGACAGAATTGGGAGAGACCCAGTACTTC.

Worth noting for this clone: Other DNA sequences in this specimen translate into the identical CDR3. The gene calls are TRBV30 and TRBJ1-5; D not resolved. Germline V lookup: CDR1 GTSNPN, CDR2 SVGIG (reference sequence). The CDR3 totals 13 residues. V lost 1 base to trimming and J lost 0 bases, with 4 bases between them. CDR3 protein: CAWSGSSNQPQHF. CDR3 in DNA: TGTGCCTGGAGTGGAAGTAGCAATCAGCCCCAGCATTTT.

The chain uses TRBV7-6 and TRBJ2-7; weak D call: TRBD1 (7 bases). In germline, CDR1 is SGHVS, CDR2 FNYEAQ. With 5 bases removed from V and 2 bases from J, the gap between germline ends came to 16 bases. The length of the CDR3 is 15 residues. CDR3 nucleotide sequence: TGTGCCAGCAGCCTTGCGCGGGACAGTACCTACGAGCAGTACTTC. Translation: CASSLARDSTYEQYF.

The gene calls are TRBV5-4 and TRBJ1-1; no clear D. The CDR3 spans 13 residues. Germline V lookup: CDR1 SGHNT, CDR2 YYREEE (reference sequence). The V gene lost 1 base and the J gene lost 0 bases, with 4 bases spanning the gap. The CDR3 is CASSLILNTEAFF. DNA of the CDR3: TGTGCCAGCAGCTTGATTTTGAACACTGAAGCTTTCTTT. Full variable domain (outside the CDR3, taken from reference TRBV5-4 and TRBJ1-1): ETGVTQSPTHLIKTRGQQVTLRCSSQSGHNTVSWYQQALGQGPQFIFQYYREEENGRGNFPPRFSGLQFPNYSSELNVNALELDDSALYLCASSLILNTEAFFGQGTRLTVV.

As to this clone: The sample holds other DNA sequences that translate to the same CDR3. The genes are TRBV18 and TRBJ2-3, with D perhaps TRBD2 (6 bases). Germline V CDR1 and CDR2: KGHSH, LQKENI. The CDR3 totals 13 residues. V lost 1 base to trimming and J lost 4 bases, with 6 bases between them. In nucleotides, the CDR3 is TGTGCCAGCTCACCACGCGGGGCAGATACGCAGTATTTT. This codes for CASSPRGADTQYF.

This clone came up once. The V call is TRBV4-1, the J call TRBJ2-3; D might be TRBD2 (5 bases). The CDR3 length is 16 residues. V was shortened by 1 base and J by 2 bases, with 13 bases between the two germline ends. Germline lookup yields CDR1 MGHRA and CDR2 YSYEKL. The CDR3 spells CASSQVDWSHTDTQYF. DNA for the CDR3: TGCGCCAGCAGCCAAGTGGACTGGAGCCACACAGATACGCAGTATTTT.

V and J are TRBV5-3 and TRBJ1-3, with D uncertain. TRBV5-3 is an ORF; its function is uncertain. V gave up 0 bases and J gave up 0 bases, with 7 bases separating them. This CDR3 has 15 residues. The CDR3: CARSLGHNSGNTIYF. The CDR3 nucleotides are TGTGCCAGAAGCTTGGGCCACAACTCTGGAAACACCATATATTTT.